This T cell receptor beta chain was captured in a study of CD8 T cell repertoires and HIV-1 epitope variants. Study context: Separate wells received one of Twenty-five Gag or Nef variant peptides. Separate from the cultures, 1M uncultured T cells served as baseline. Control wells had CMV/EBV/flu peptides, negative Ebola AY9, or no peptide. Study results and caveats: Eight to ten TCR beta clonotypes were antigen-specific, roughly 6 apparently recognizing autologous or escape variants.

The CDR3 runs to 16 residues. Germline assignment: CDR1 SSHAT and CDR2 FNYEAQ (reference sequence). With respect to this clone: Its antigen is unidentified. Relative to the germline gene, one junction end is altered; a read error may explain this. This CDR3 is also generated by other DNA sequences in the sample.

Some clones are missing from TCRdb's copy, which holds only in-frame ones; the method was immunoSEQ multiplex PCR. This table holds thousands of clones, 66% found once. The TCR sequence derives from a male donor with HIV. The specimen was cultured CD8+ T cells derived from PBMCs. The chain uses TRBV7-7 and TRBJ2-2; 12 bases are shared with TRBD1. Written as DNA, the CDR3 is TGTGCTAGCAGCCTGGGACAGGGGGCGCGGACCGGGGAGCTGTTTTTT. This gives the protein CASSLGQGARTGELFF.